This T cell receptor (beta chain) was observed in a study of CD8+CD57+ T cells in acquired aplastic anemia. Background on the study: 3.2 ug was the average amount of DNA from sorted CD4+ and CD8+ cells. Researchers reported that healthy donors averaged about 11 million reads for CD4+ cells.

With regard to this clonotype: What it recognizes is unknown.

Whole-study results and caveats: Shared by patients and controls, 25 to 35 CD8+ CDR3s were abundant in patients.

Genomic DNA, the template, was used for profiling of the TCR beta VDJ and CDR3. TCRdb re-analysed the reads in MiXCR, keeping a single row per CDR3 protein. The sample holds some 130,000 distinct CDR3 sequences, around two fifths seen once. Trimming removed 3 bases at V and 2 bases at J, with 8 bases between. CDR1 is LNHDA, CDR2 SQIVND, per germline (reference sequence). The CDR3 runs 14 residues. The sample consisted of sorted CD4+, CD8+, or CD8+CD57+ T cells (not recorded which) from PBMCs. The J gene is TRBJ2-1, the V gene TRBV19, with a tentative D call TRBD1 (6 bases). This TCR was sampled from a human donor in good health, serving as a control. Here the CDR3 DNA reads TGTGCCAGTAGTATTGACAGGCCCTACAATGAGCAGTTCTTC. Translation gives CASSIDRPYNEQFF.